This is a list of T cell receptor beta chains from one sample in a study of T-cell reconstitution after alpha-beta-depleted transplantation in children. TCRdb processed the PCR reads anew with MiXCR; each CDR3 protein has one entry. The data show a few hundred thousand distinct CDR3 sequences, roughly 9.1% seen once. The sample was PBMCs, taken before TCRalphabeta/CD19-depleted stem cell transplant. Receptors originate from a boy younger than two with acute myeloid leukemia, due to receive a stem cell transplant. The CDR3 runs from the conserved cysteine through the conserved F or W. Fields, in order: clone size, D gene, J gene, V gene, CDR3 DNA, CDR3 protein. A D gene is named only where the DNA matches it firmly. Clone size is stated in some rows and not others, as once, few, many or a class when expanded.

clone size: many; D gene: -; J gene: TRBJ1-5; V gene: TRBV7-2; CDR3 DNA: TGTGCCAGCAGCTTAGGTTTACCAAAAAATCAGCCCCAGCATTTT; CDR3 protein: CASSLGLPKNQPQHF
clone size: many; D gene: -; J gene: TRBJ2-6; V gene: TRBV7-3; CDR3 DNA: TGTGCCAGCAGTTTAAGGGGTACTGGGGCCAACGTCCTGACTTTC; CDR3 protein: CASSLRGTGANVLTF
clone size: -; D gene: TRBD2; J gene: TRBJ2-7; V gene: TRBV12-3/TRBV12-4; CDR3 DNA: TGTGCCAGCAGTTCCATCTCTAGCGGGGGGGGGTTGGAGCAGTACTTC; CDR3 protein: CASSSISSGGGLEQYF
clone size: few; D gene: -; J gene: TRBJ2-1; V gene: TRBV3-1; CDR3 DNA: TGTGCCAGCAGCCAAGACAGTCCGGGAGAGACCTACAATGAGCAGTTCTTC; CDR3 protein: CASSQDSPGETYNEQFF
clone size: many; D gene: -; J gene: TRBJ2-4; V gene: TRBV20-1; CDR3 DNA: TGCAGTGCTACACGGGGGCGAAACATTCAGTACTTC; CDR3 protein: CSATRGRNIQYF
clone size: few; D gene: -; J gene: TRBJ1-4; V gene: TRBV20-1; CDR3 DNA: TGCAGTGCTAGAGGGGGGAACGAAAAACTGTTTTTT; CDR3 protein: CSARGGNEKLFF
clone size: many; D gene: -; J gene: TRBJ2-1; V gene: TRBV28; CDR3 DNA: TGTGCCAGCAGTTCCCCCCGCCAGGCCGCCTACAATGAGCAGTTCTTC; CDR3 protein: CASSSPRQAAYNEQFF
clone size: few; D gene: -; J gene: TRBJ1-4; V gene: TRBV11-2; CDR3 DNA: TGTGCCAGCAGCTCTGCTCCCTCCTCCGGGGTCGTTCTAGAAAAACTGTTTTTT; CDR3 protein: CASSSAPSSGVVLEKLFF
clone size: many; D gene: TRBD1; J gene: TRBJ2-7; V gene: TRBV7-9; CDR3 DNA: TGTGCCAGCAGCTTGGACAGGGATGCCGAGCAGTACTTC; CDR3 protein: CASSLDRDAEQYF
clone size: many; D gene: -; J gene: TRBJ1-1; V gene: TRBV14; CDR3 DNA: TGTGCCAGCAGCCCACACAGTACGGCTTTCTTT; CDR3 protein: CASSPHSTAFF
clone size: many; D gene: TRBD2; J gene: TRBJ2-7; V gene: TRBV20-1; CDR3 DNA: TGCAGTGCTAGCGGGACTAGCGGATACTACGAGCAGTACTTC; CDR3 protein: CSASGTSGYYEQYF
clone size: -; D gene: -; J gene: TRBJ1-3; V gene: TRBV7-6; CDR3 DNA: TGTGCCAGCAGCTATGGACGGACCTCTGGAAACACCATATATTTT; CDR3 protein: CASSYGRTSGNTIYF
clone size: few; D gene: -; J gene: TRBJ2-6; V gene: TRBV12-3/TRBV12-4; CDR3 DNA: TGTGCCAGCAGTTTGAGGGCTGGCGGGGCCAACGTCCTGACTTTC; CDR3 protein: CASSLRAGGANVLTF
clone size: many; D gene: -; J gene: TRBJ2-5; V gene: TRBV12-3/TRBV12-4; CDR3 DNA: TGTGCCAGCAGTTATGACAGGACAAGGGAGACCCAGTACTTC; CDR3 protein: CASSYDRTRETQYF
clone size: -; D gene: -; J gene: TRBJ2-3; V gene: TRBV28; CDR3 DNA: TGTGCCAGCAGTTCCCTCGACAGGCAGGTCGATACGCAGTATTTT; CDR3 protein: CASSSLDRQVDTQYF
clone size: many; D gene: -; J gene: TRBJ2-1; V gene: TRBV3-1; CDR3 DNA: TGTGCCAGCAGCCGAACTAGGTGGTCCTACAATGAGCAGTTCTTC; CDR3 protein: CASSRTRWSYNEQFF
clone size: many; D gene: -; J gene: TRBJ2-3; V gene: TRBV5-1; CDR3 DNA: TGCGCCAGCAGACTAGGGGACACAGATACGCAGTATTTT; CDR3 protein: CASRLGDTDTQYF
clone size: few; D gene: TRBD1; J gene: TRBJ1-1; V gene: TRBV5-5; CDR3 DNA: TGTGCCAGCAGCTTGCCGACAGGGAGGACTGAAGCTTTCTTT; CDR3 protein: CASSLPTGRTEAFF
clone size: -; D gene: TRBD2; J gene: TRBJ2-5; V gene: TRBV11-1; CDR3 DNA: TGTGCCAGCAGCTTAAAACCAACCGGGACTAGCGGGCAAGAGACCCAGTACTTC; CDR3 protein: CASSLKPTGTSGQETQYF
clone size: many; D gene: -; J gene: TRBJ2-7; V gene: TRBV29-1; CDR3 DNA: TGCAGCGTTGGGGGGGACTCCTACGAGCAGTACTTC; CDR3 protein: CSVGGDSYEQYF
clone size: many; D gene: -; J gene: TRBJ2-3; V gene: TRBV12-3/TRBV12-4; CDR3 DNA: TGTGCCAGCAGTTTGATTCAGGGGGACTGCACAGATACGCAGTATTTT; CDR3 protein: CASSLIQGDCTDTQYF
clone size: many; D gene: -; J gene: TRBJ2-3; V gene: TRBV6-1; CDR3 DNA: TGTGCCAGCAGTGCCCATTTTTTGGCTAGCTACACGCAGTATTTT; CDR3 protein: CASSAHFLASYTQYF
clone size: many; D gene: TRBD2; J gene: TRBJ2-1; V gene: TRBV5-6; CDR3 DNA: TGTGCCAGCACAGAGGGGGGACTAGCGAAGAATGAGCAGTTCTTC; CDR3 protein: CASTEGGLAKNEQFF
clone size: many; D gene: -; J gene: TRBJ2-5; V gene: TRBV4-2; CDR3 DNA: TGTGCCAGCAGCCAAGTTACTGGCTTAGAGACCCAGTACTTC; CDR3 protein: CASSQVTGLETQYF
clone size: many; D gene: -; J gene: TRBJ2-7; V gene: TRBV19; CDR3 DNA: TGTGCCAGTAGTATCCGGACAAGCTCCTACGAGCAGTACTTC; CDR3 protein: CASSIRTSSYEQYF
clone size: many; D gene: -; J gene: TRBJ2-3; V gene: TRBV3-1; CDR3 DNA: TGTGCCAGCAGCCAAGATCCTGCTCCCGAAAATACGCAGTATTTT; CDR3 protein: CASSQDPAPENTQYF
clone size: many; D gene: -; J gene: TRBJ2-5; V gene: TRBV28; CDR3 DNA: TGTGCCAGCAGTTTCCAGAGACAAGAGACCCAGTACTTC; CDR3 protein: CASSFQRQETQYF
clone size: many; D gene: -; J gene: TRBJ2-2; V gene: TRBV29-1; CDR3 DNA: TGCAGCGTTGCTGGGCAGCTGAACACCGGGGAGCTGTTTTTT; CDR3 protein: CSVAGQLNTGELFF
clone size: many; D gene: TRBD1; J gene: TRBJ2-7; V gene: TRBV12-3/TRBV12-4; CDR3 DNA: TGTGCCAGCAGTTCGGGACAGGGAGGCTACGAGCAGTACTTC; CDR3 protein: CASSSGQGGYEQYF
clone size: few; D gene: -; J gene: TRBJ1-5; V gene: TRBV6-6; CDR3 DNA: TGTGCCAGCAGCGGGGGTCAGCCCCAGCATTTT; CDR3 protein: CASSGGQPQHF
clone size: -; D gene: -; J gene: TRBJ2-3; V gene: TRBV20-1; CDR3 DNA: TGCAGTGCTAGCGCCTTTCCAGATACGCAGTATTTT; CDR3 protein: CSASAFPDTQYF
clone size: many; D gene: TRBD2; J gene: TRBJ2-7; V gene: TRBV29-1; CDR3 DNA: TGCAGCGTTGTAGTGCGGGAGCCCTACGAGCAGTACTTC; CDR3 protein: CSVVVREPYEQYF
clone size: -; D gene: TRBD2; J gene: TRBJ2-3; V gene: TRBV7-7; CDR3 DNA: TGTGCTAGCAGCCCCTTCCCCGGGACTAGCGGGGGGGCCCGCACAGATACGCAGTATTTT; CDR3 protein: CASSPFPGTSGGARTDTQYF
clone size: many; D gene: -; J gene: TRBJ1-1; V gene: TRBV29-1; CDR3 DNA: TGCAGCGGTCGGTCGGGGGCGAACACTGAAGCTTTCTTT; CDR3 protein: CSGRSGANTEAFF
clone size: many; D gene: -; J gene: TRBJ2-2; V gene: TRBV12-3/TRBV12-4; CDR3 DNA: TGTGCCAGCAGCCCAACAGGGTACAACACCGGGGAGCTGTTTTTT; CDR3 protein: CASSPTGYNTGELFF
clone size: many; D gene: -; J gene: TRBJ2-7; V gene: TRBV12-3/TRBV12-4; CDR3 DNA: TGTGCCAGCAGTTTCCTGCGGCCTGAGGAGGAGCAGTACTTC; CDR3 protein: CASSFLRPEEEQYF
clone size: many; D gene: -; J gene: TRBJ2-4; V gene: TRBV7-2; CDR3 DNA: TGTGCCAGCAGCTCACAACTAACGATTCAGTACTTC; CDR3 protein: CASSSQLTIQYF
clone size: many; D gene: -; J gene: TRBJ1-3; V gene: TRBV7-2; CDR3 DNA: TGTGCCAGCAGTTGGTCCCCCTCTGGAAACACCATATATTTT; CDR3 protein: CASSWSPSGNTIYF
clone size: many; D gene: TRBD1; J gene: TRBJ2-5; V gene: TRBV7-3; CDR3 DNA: TGTGCCAGCAGCCGGGACAGGGGAGAGACCCAGTACTTC; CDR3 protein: CASSRDRGETQYF
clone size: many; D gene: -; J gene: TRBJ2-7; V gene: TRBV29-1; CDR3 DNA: TGCAGCGTTACCGGGACGAACTCCTACGAGCAGTACTTC; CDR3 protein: CSVTGTNSYEQYF
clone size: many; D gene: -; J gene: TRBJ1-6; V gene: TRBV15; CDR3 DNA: TGTGCCACCAGCAGAGATCGCCCAACACCCCTCCACTTT; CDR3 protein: CATSRDRPTPLHF